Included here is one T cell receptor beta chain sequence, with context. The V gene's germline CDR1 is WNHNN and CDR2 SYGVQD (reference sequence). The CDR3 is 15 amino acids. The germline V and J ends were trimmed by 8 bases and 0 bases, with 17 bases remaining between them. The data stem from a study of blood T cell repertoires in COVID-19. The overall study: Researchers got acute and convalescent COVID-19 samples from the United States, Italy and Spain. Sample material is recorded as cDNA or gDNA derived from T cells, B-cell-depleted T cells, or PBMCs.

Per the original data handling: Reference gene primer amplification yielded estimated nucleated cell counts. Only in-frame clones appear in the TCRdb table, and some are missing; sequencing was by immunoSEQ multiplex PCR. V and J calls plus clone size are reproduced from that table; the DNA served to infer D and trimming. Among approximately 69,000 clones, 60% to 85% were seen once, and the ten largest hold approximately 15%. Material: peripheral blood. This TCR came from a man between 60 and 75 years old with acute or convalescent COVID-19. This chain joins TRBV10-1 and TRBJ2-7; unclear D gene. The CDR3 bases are TGCGCCAGCCGAGCCCAGACATGGTACTCCTACGAGCAGTACTTC. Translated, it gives CASRAQTWYSYEQYF.